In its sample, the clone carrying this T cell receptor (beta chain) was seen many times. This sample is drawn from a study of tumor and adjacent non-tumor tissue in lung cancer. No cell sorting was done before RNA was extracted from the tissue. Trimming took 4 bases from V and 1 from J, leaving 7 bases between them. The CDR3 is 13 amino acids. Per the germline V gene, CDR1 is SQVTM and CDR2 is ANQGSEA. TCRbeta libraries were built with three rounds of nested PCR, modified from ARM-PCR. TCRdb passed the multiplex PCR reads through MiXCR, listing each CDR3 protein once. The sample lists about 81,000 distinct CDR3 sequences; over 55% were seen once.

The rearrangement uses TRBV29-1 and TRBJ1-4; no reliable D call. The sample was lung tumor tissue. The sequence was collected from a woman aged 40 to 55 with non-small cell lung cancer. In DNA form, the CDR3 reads TGCAGCGTTGGGGAAGTAACTAATGAAAAACTGTTTTTT. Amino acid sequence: CSVGEVTNEKLFF.